Listed below are T cell receptor beta chains from one sample, sequenced in a study of blood T cell repertoires in COVID-19. TCRdb keeps only in-frame clones here, not all; method: immunoSEQ multiplex PCR. This sample has roughly 100,000 clones, with 85% to 90% found just once. The sample consisted of peripheral blood. Receptors originate from a man between 50 and 59 years old with acute or convalescent COVID-19. The conserved cysteine and the conserved F or W are not part of the CDR3 here. D genes are given only for firm matches.

CDR3 length	D gene	V gene	J gene	CDR3 protein
11	NA	TRBV2	TRBJ1-5	AIAASSNQPQH
13	TRBD2	TRBV5-1	TRBJ2-7	ASSASGKGPNEQY
14	NA	TRBV30	TRBJ1-5	AWSAGTPYSNQPQH
13	TRBD1	TRBV11-2	TRBJ2-1	ASSPRDSYYNEQF
14	TRBD2	TRBV4-1	TRBJ2-5	ASSPGLAGDVETQY
11	TRBD1	TRBV29-1	TRBJ2-1	SVERDRVWEQF
14	TRBD2	TRBV28	TRBJ2-1	ASSPLAGGVTNEQF
12	TRBD2	TRBV2	TRBJ2-7	ASSYGRNSYEQY
13	NA	TRBV2	TRBJ1-5	ASNSDRPRNQPQH
14	TRBD1	TRBV5-1	TRBJ1-6	ASSVDRAGGNSPLH
15	TRBD2	TRBV18	TRBJ2-2	ASSPRSLAGGPIELF
14	NA	TRBV11-2	TRBJ1-1	ASSLMGGRSDTEAF
12	NA	TRBV28	TRBJ1-3	ASSLVGGENTIY
13	NA	TRBV19	TRBJ1-5	ASTRGPGANQPQH
13	NA	TRBV7-8	TRBJ1-1	ASSFDERVNTEAF
11	NA	TRBV10-2	TRBJ1-5	ASTGQNNQPQH
13	TRBD2	TRBV14	TRBJ2-7	ASSPSSGSSYEQY
12	NA	TRBV5-1	TRBJ1-5	ASPAHRANQPQH
14	TRBD1	TRBV19	TRBJ1-1	ASSLRQGAIGTEAF
13	TRBD2	TRBV3-1/TRBV3-2	TRBJ2-1	ASSAGLAGGNEQF
12	NA	TRBV5-5	TRBJ1-1	ASSLESRNTEAF
12	TRBD1	TRBV5-1	TRBJ1-2	ASSSSDRGYGYT
12	NA	TRBV6-5	TRBJ1-5	ASSPQGGNQPQH
16	TRBD2	TRBV24-1	TRBJ2-5	ATSDSVASGALWETQY
15	NA	TRBV5-1	TRBJ2-5	ASSPFPAGVGGETQY
13	TRBD2	TRBV29-1	TRBJ2-3	SVATSGFYTDTQY
14	TRBD1	TRBV5-1	TRBJ1-2	ASRVPGGTGNYGYT
10	NA	TRBV5-5	TRBJ2-3	ASSSITDTQY
10	NA	TRBV28	TRBJ2-5	ASSFQMETQY
17	TRBD2	TRBV4-2	TRBJ2-2	ASSRGLRAGGAITGELF
15	TRBD2	TRBV10-3	TRBJ2-3	AISGQGLADSTDTQY
12	TRBD1	TRBV2	TRBJ2-1	ASRAGTGDNEQF
12	TRBD1	TRBV5-6	TRBJ2-7	ASSRDREFYEQY
11	NA	TRBV10-1	TRBJ2-7	ASGGQGSYEQY
14	TRBD2	TRBV11-3	TRBJ2-5	ASSPRLAGEEETQY
12	TRBD2	TRBV6-5	TRBJ2-5	ASTPGTSRETQY
15	NA	TRBV7-9	TRBJ2-1	ASSNTLGLLGGNEQF
12	TRBD2	TRBV5-5	TRBJ2-1	ASSYGTSATQGF
14	NA	TRBV28	TRBJ2-7	ASSLVQGRPVYEQY
11	TRBD1	TRBV28	TRBJ1-1	ASSLGRGIEAF
11	NA	TRBV4-1	TRBJ2-7	ASSHIQGYEQY
13	NA	TRBV27	TRBJ2-7	ASSYSRGPTYEQY
13	TRBD1	TRBV6-1	TRBJ2-2	ASSDRDRSTGELF
12	NA	TRBV5-1	TRBJ2-7	ASSLGDSAYEQY
10	TRBD1	TRBV29-1	TRBJ2-1	SGGQGIREQF